This entry lists 10 T cell receptor beta chains sequenced from one sample in a study of CXCR3-negative and CXCR3-positive naive CD8 T cells. Study-level points and caveats: In CXCR3-positive naive cells, the TRB CDR3s were more hydrophobic than in CXCR3-negative naive cells.

5' RACE with UMI labels generated the TRB cDNA libraries. TCRdb reprocessed the 5' RACE reads, with one entry per CDR3 protein and no DNA. This table lists more than 100,000 distinct CDR3 sequences. These TCRs' antigens remain unknown. The specimen sequenced was naive CXCR3+ CD8+ T cells from blood. As to subset: CD45RO-CCR7+CD27+CD95- naive CD8+ T cells expressing CXCR3 (TNR3+). The source of these receptors is a human donor in good health. Some clones in this sample may be carry-over from other donors' samples.

This sequence joins TRBV3-1 and TRBJ2-7; without DNA, the TCRdb call of TRBD1 cannot be checked. The CDR3 runs to 15 residues. Germline V gene lookup returns CDR1 LGHDT and CDR2 YNNKEL (reference sequence). CDR3 protein: CASSQEGRGHYEQYF.

The V gene is TRBV5-1, the J gene TRBJ2-7; TCRdb's assignment of TRBD2 cannot be checked, as there is no DNA. This CDR3 contains 14 residues. The germline CDR1 and CDR2 sequences are SGHRS and YFSETQ. Here the CDR3 reads CASSPPGGAEEQYF.

This rearrangement joins TRBV5-1 to TRBJ2-4. Germline V gene lookup returns CDR1 SGHRS and CDR2 YFSETQ. This CDR3 region has 14 residues. The chain's CDR3 is CASSWVHSRDIQYF.

The chain employs TRBV7-9 and TRBJ2-1. Germline V gives CDR1 SEHNR, CDR2 FQNEAQ (reference sequence). This CDR3 is built from 12 residues. This CDR3 is CASSLGWDEQFF. Full variable domain (remainder filled in from reference TRBV7-9 and TRBJ2-1): DTGVSQNPRHKITKRGQNVTFRCDPISEHNRLYWYRQTLGQGPEFLTYFQNEAQLEKSRLLSDRFSAERPKGSFSTLEIQRTEQGDSAMYLCASSLGWDEQFFGPGTRLTVL.

The J gene is TRBJ2-2, the V gene TRBV7-8; the D call of TRBD2 rests on TCRdb alone, since no DNA is present to check it. This CDR3 is 16 amino acids long. Per the germline V gene, CDR1 is SGHVS and CDR2 is FQNEAQ. The CDR3: CASSLEAGPGTGELFF.

V usage is TRBV7-9 and J usage is TRBJ2-7; TCRdb lists TRBD2, though no DNA is available to test this call. This CDR3 has 16 residues. Germline V gene lookup returns CDR1 SEHNR and CDR2 FQNEAQ (reference sequence). The CDR3 loop is CASSSWTSGPPYEQYF.

V gene TRBV2 combines with J gene TRBJ1-1; TCRdb outputs TRBD1, but without DNA this stays unchecked. The CDR3 loop spans 14 amino acids. Germline V gives CDR1 SNHLY, CDR2 FYNNEI. The CDR3 is CASSEEGVWTEAFF.

V usage is TRBV5-1 and J usage is TRBJ2-1; TCRdb picks TRBD1, but there is no DNA to check that call. This CDR3 spans 17 amino acids. Germline CDR1 SGHRS, CDR2 YFSETQ. The CDR3 region is CASSLHWDRVGYNEQFF.

The CDR3 is CASRDRTEAFF. The V gene is TRBV25-1, the J gene TRBJ1-1. Germline values: CDR1 MGHDK, CDR2 SYGVNS. The CDR3 length is 11 residues.

The chain links TRBV3-2 to TRBJ2-2. TRBV3-2 is shown as a pseudogene. The CDR3 consists of 16 residues. CDR3 sequence reads: CASSQEDPVNTGELFF.